This entry lists 30 T cell receptor beta chains sequenced from one sample in a study of T cells in Graves' hyperthyroidism and ophthalmopathy. Researchers took RNA transcripts and amplified the TCR beta CDR3 regions from them. First-round RT-PCR targeting the TCR CDR3 was performed with the HTBI primer set. TCRdb independently ran MiXCR on the multiplex PCR reads; one entry per CDR3 protein. The sample lists approximately 300,000 distinct CDR3 sequences; about a sixth were seen once. Sequenced material: blood. These TCRs come from a woman aged 60-75 years with Graves' ophthalmopathy.

This clonotype was seen ten or more times. V usage is TRBV28 and J usage is TRBJ1-2; D perhaps matches TRBD1 (6 bases). The CDR3 has 16 amino acids. V was trimmed by 3 bases and J by 8 bases, leaving 22 bases between them. Germline lookup yields CDR1 MDHEN and CDR2 SYDVKM. The CDR3 region is CASSLGPGTPKWGYTF. CDR3 coding DNA: TGTGCCAGCAGTTTGGGCCCAGGGACACCAAAGTGGGGCTACACCTTC.

This clonotype has ten or more counts. The V and J genes are TRBV7-2 and TRBJ1-4, with unresolved D. CDR3 length equals 15 residues. CDR1 and CDR2 (germline): SGHTA, FQGNSA. V was pared by 1 base and J by 8 bases, with 14 bases between. The CDR3 region is CASSLVGTVPEKLFF. CDR3 bases: TGTGCCAGCAGCTTAGTAGGCACAGTTCCAGAAAAACTGTTTTTT.

This clonotype came up many times. The chain carries TRBV5-1 and TRBJ2-1; TRBD2 agrees at 9 bases. The trim removed 5 bases at V and 7 bases at J, leaving 13 bases unmatched. CDR3 size: 16 residues. CDR1 SGHRS and CDR2 YFSETQ come from the germline V gene. CDR3 bases: TGCGCCAGCAGACGGGTAGCGGGAGCAGGGGGAAATGAGCAGTTCTTC. It encodes CASRRVAGAGGNEQFF.

This clonotype was recorded a few times. The rearrangement links TRBV9 to TRBJ2-7; maybe TRBD1 (6 bases). Trimming cost V 0 bases and J 2 bases, with 9 bases left between them. CDR3 length: 14 residues. Germline CDR1 is SGDLS and CDR2 is YYNGEE. CDR3 sequence reads: CASSVGRDTYEQYF. The CDR3 DNA sequence: TGTGCCAGCAGCGTAGGTCGGGACACCTACGAGCAGTACTTC. Combining the CDR3 with reference TRBV9 and TRBJ2-7 gives the whole variable domain DSGVTQTPKHLITATGQRVTLRCSPRSGDLSVYWYQQSLDQGLQFLIQYYNGEERAKGNILERFSAQQFPDLHSELNLSSLELGDSALYFCASSVGRDTYEQYFGPGTRLTVT.

V is TRBV7-9 and J is TRBJ2-3, with 15 bases identical to TRBD2. The ends lost 1 base at V and 6 bases at J; junction bases unmatched: 5. Germline V CDR1 and CDR2: SEHNR, FQNEAQ (reference sequence). The CDR3 covers 17 residues. The CDR3 protein is CASSLGTSGRAADTQYF. In DNA form, the CDR3 reads TGTGCCAGCAGCTTAGGGACTAGCGGGAGGGCCGCTGATACGCAGTATTTT.

The table lists this clonotype with a few counts. CDR3 nucleotide sequence: TGCGCCAGCAGCGTGGGACAGGGTTTAAACACCATATATTTT. Translated, it gives CASSVGQGLNTIYF. The rearrangement links TRBV5-1 to TRBJ1-3; 9 bases align to TRBD1. Germline V gives CDR1 SGHRS, CDR2 YFSETQ. Trimming removed 4 bases from V and 6 bases from J; junction bases left unmatched: 5. The CDR3 length is 14 residues.

This clonotype came up many times. V gene TRBV20-1 combines with J gene TRBJ2-7; possibly TRBD2 for D (5 bases). The CDR3 runs 12 residues. V lost 6 bases and J lost 6, with 15 bases in between. CDR1 is DFQATT, CDR2 SNEGSKA, per germline (reference sequence). CDR3 protein: CSATASGVEQYF. DNA for the CDR3: TGCAGTGCAACCGCCTCCGGGGTCGAGCAGTACTTC.

The chain couples TRBV19 to TRBJ2-3, with a weak D call TRBD2 (5 bases). Trimming left V 7 bases short and J 2 bases short, with 10 bases between. CDR3 length: 13 residues. In germline, CDR1 is LNHDA, CDR2 SQIVND (reference sequence). The CDR3 nucleotides read TGTGCCAGTACCGAGGGAACCACAGATACGCAGTATTTT. Protein product: CASTEGTTDTQYF.

This clonotype was counted ten times or more. V and J are TRBV3-1 and TRBJ1-4, with D unclear. V lost 3 bases and J lost 8, with 13 bases in between. The CDR3 has 14 residues. CDR1 and CDR2 from the germline V gene are LGHDT and YNNKEL (reference sequence). In nucleotides, the CDR3 is TGTGCCAGCAGCCAGACATCCGGGTGGGAAAAACTGTTTTTT. Amino acids: CASSQTSGWEKLFF. The full variable domain, rest sourced from reference TRBV3-1 and TRBJ1-4, is DTAVSQTPKYLVTQMGNDKSIKCEQNLGHDTMYWYKQDSKKFLKIMFSYNNKELIINETVPNRFSPKSPDKAHLNLHINSLELGDSAVYFCASSQTSGWEKLFFGSGTQLSVL.

There are a few counts of this clonotype. The chain has TRBV6-6 and TRBJ1-4, with TRBD1 as a possible D gene (6 bases). Germline V gene sequence: CDR1 MNHNY, CDR2 SVGAGI (reference sequence). With 0 bases removed from V and 5 bases from J, the gap between germline ends came to 10 bases. The CDR3 runs 15 residues. The DNA of the CDR3 is TGTGCCAGCAGTTACTCGGGGGCCGGAAATGAAAAACTGTTTTTT. Translated: CASSYSGAGNEKLFF.

This clonotype has only a few counts. The chain carries TRBV20-1 and TRBJ1-3, with D possibly matching TRBD1 (6 bases). Germline lookup yields CDR1 DFQATT and CDR2 SNEGSKA (reference sequence). The CDR3 is made up of 11 amino acids. Trimming shortened V by 2 bases and J by 15 bases, and 14 bases separated the two germline ends. CDR3 protein: CSARTGQYAYF. The DNA for the CDR3 is TGCAGTGCTAGAACAGGACAGTACGCATATTTT.

The chain has TRBV7-2 and TRBJ1-2; D not certain. The CDR3 runs to 18 residues. Trimming took 5 bases from V and 7 from J, leaving 29 bases between them. The germline gives CDR1 SGHTA, CDR2 FQGNSA. In nucleotides, the CDR3 is TGTGCCAGCAGCCAAGAATACGGGATGGGAGACCTCCGGGCTGGCTACACCTTC. Amino acid sequence: CASSQEYGMGDLRAGYTF.

The rearrangement uses TRBV9 and TRBJ2-2, with D possibly being TRBD2 (5 bases). The CDR3 runs to 16 residues. Trimming cost V 0 bases and J 3 bases, with 12 bases left between them. Germline V CDR1 and CDR2: SGDLS, YYNGEE. This CDR3 reads CASSVEGDYYTGELFF. The DNA for the CDR3 is TGTGCCAGCAGCGTAGAGGGTGACTATTACACCGGGGAGCTGTTTTTT.

This clonotype was observed a handful of times. This chain links TRBV5-1 with TRBJ2-3, with 14 bases that match TRBD2. This CDR3 is 20 amino acids long. J gave up 2 bases and V 4 bases, and 15 bases lay outside the gene matches. CDR1 is SGHRS and CDR2 is YFSETQ in the germline V gene. This CDR3 reads CASSRGTSGGYAYLTDTQYF. CDR3 DNA sequence: TGCGCCAGCAGCAGGGGGACTAGCGGGGGATACGCTTATCTCACAGATACGCAGTATTTT. The entire variable domain, with the rest obtained from reference TRBV5-1 and TRBJ2-3, is as follows: KAGVTQTPRYLIKTRGQQVTLSCSPISGHRSVSWYQQTPGQGLQFLFEYFSETQRNKGNFPGRFSGRQFSNSRSEMNVSTLELGDSALYLCASSRGTSGGYAYLTDTQYFGPGTRLTVL.

The DNA of the CDR3 is TGTGCCAGCAGAGGCTCAACTAGCGTCGATGAGCAGTTCTTC. Translated, it gives CASRGSTSVDEQFF. This chain connects TRBV7-2 to TRBJ2-1; TRBD2 matches 7 bases. Germline CDR1 reads SGHTA; CDR2 reads FQGNSA. The CDR3 loop spans 14 amino acids. J gave up 8 bases and V 6 bases, and 10 bases lay outside the gene matches.

This clonotype appeared many times. The rearrangement joins TRBV28 to TRBJ2-3; D ambiguous. V was pared by 11 bases and J by 0 bases, with 9 bases between. The CDR3 contains 12 residues. Germline CDR1 and CDR2: MDHEN and SYDVKM. In nucleotides, the CDR3 is TGTGCCTCGACCGGAAGCACAGATACGCAGTATTTT. Protein sequence: CASTGSTDTQYF.

This clonotype appeared many times. The DNA for the CDR3 is TGTGCCAGCTCCGTAGGCCAGGAGTATGGCTACACCTTC. Its translation is CASSVGQEYGYTF. V gene TRBV18 combines with J gene TRBJ1-2; D unclear. The V gene lost 6 bases and the J gene lost 5 bases, with 13 bases spanning the gap. Germline V gives CDR1 KGHSH, CDR2 LQKENI. The CDR3 has 13 residues.

The chain couples TRBV24-1 to TRBJ2-7; 7 nucleotides agree with TRBD1. This CDR3 is built from 15 residues. Trimming cost V 3 bases and J 6 bases; bases outside gene matches: 10. Germline lookup yields CDR1 KGHDR and CDR2 SFDVKD. CDR3: CATSDPGTVGPEQYF. CDR3 nucleotides: TGTGCCACCAGTGATCCCGGGACAGTGGGGCCCGAGCAGTACTTC.

This clonotype was observed many times. The chain employs TRBV20-1 and TRBJ1-4; D ambiguous. V was pared by 0 bases and J by 5 bases, with 13 bases between. Germline V gives CDR1 DFQATT, CDR2 SNEGSKA (reference sequence). This CDR3 is built from 15 residues. CDR3 protein: CSARDTGTRNEKLFF. In nucleotides, the CDR3 is TGCAGTGCTAGAGATACCGGCACTCGGAATGAAAAACTGTTTTTT.

The sample holds many counts of this clonotype. The V call is TRBV7-2, the J call TRBJ1-2; 7 nucleotides agree with TRBD1. The V gene end was trimmed by 1 base and the J gene end by 4 bases; junction bases not matched to a gene: 6. Per the germline V gene, CDR1 is SGHTA and CDR2 is FQGNSA. The CDR3 spans 15 residues. This CDR3 is CASSLGVGGAYGYTF. CDR3 bases: TGTGCCAGCAGCTTAGGGGTAGGGGGCGCCTATGGCTACACCTTC.

This clonotype was observed many times. V is TRBV5-1 and J is TRBJ2-7; 13 nucleotides match TRBD2. V lost 3 bases to trimming and J lost 6 bases; unmatched junction nucleotides: 6. This CDR3 has 15 amino acids. Germline V gives CDR1 SGHRS, CDR2 YFSETQ. The CDR3, as DNA: TGCGCCAGCAGCTGGGGGACTAGCGGGAACGGCGAGCAGTACTTC. It yields the protein CASSWGTSGNGEQYF.

The chain is built from TRBV16 and TRBJ2-7, with TRBD2 matching 8 bases. CDR3 length equals 15 residues. V shed 1 base and J 2 bases; nucleotides not matched to a gene: 4. Germline CDR1 KGHSY, CDR2 FQNENV. The CDR3 protein is CASSQLLAVTYEQYF. The CDR3 region has the DNA TGTGCCAGCAGCCAATTACTAGCGGTAACCTACGAGCAGTACTTC.

This chain uses TRBV27 with TRBJ2-7; TRBD2 is a possible D gene (5 bases). Germline V gene sequence: CDR1 MNHEY, CDR2 SMNVEV (reference sequence). Trimming removed 8 bases from V and 3 bases from J, with 17 bases in between. This CDR3 has 14 amino acids. The CDR3 region has the DNA TGTGCCAGCCGCCTTTCGGACTTTCACTACGAGCAGTACTTC. Translating gives CASRLSDFHYEQYF.

The chain carries TRBV5-8 and TRBJ1-2, with D tentatively TRBD1 (5 bases). Germline assignment: CDR1 SGHTS and CDR2 YDEGEE. The ends were cut back, 4 bases at V and 5 bases at J, with 15 bases in the middle. The CDR3 length is 14 residues. The CDR3: CASSRAHRGYGYTF. CDR3 nucleotide sequence: TGTGCCAGCAGCCGCGCCCACCGGGGGTATGGCTACACCTTC.

This clonotype has only a few counts. The rearrangement joins TRBV11-2 to TRBJ1-3; 7 nucleotides align to TRBD1. CDR3 length equals 17 residues. CDR1 SGHAT and CDR2 FQNNGV come from the germline V gene. Trimming at V came to 2 bases and at J to 0 bases, leaving 7 bases not matched to a gene. In DNA, the CDR3 is TGTGCCAGCAGCTTAAAAAACAGGGGCCCCTCTGGAAACACCATATATTTT. Translating gives CASSLKNRGPSGNTIYF. The whole variable domain, filled in from reference TRBV11-2 and TRBJ1-3, reads EAGVAQSPRYKIIEKRQSVAFWCNPISGHATLYWYQQILGQGPKLLIQFQNNGVVDDSQLPKDRFSAERLKGVDSTLKIQPAKLEDSAVYLCASSLKNRGPSGNTIYFGEGSWLTVV.

The chain carries TRBV9 and TRBJ1-5; 9 nucleotides line up with TRBD1. Germline CDR1 SGDLS, CDR2 YYNGEE. The V segment lost 4 bases and the J segment 3 bases; nucleotides outside the gene matches: 5. The CDR3 runs 15 residues. The CDR3 nucleotides read TGTGCCAGCAGCCGGACAGGGGCTACCAATCAGCCCCAGCATTTT. It yields the protein CASSRTGATNQPQHF.

This clonotype came up a few times. The rearrangement links TRBV28 to TRBJ1-3; possibly TRBD1 for D (6 bases). The germline V gene has CDR1 MDHEN and CDR2 SYDVKM. The germline V and J ends were trimmed by 6 bases and 3 bases, with 9 bases remaining between them. CDR3 length: 13 residues. CDR3 DNA: TGTGCCAGCAGCAGGGGATTTGGAAACACCATATATTTT. Amino acids: CASSRGFGNTIYF.

The genes are TRBV7-3 and TRBJ1-5; the D is unclear. Germline V gene data show CDR1 as SGHTA and CDR2 as FQGTGA. The ends were cut back, 1 base at V and 3 bases at J, with 10 bases in the middle. The CDR3 has 15 residues. CDR3 loop: CASSLSKRLNQPQHF. DNA for the CDR3: TGTGCCAGCAGCTTAAGTAAGAGACTCAATCAGCCCCAGCATTTT.

Only a few counts were recorded for this clonotype. A much larger clone sits a single nucleotide away, making a read error possible. The genes are TRBV6-5 and TRBJ2-7; 7 bases are shared with TRBD2. The germline V gene encodes CDR1 MNHEY and CDR2 SVGAGI. The CDR3 totals 15 residues. The CDR3 sequence: CASGYLPGGLSEQYF. The CDR3 DNA reads TGTGCCAGCGGTTACCTACCGGGGGGACTGAGCGAGCAGTACTTC.

The chain joins TRBV5-1 to TRBJ1-6, with 7 bases identical to TRBD1. The CDR3 length is 15 residues. In germline, CDR1 is SGHRS, CDR2 YFSETQ. Losses at the gene ends were 4 bases for V and 8 bases for J; bases not matched to a gene: 9. The DNA of the CDR3 is TGCGCCAGCAGCAGTGGTGGGGGGACAGATTCACCCCTCCACTTT. As protein: CASSSGGGTDSPLHF. Based on the CDR3 plus reference TRBV5-1 and TRBJ1-6, the full variable domain is KAGVTQTPRYLIKTRGQQVTLSCSPISGHRSVSWYQQTPGQGLQFLFEYFSETQRNKGNFPGRFSGRQFSNSRSEMNVSTLELGDSALYLCASSSGGGTDSPLHFGNGTRLTVT.